A single sample gave rise to the 8 T cell receptor beta chains below, sequenced in a study of cytomegalovirus exposure and HLA in healthy donors. The PCR was carried out with 60 Vbeta primers and 13 Jbeta primers. Data came from immunoSEQ multiplex PCR; TCRdb stores just in-frame clones and leaves some out. Of about 170,000 clones listed, 75% to 85% are singletons. Sequencing was carried out using PBMCs. The receptors here all came from a woman in her fifties or sixties in good health and CMV-seronegative.

A word on this clone: Other DNA variants within this sample encode the same CDR3. The rearrangement uses TRBV7-2 and TRBJ1-3, with TRBD1 matching 9 bases. V gave up 4 bases and J gave up 4 bases; unmatched junction bases: 2. The CDR3 has 14 residues. Germline V CDR1 and CDR2: SGHTA, FQGNSA. In nucleotides, the CDR3 is TGTGCCAGCAGCTCGGGACAGGGCGGAAACACCATATATTTT. This encodes CASSSGQGGNTIYF.

The chain couples TRBV14 to TRBJ2-1; D gene unclear. Trimming removed 0 bases at V and 15 bases at J, with 15 bases between. The CDR3 has 13 residues. Germline CDR1 and CDR2: SGHDN and FVKESK. CDR3 in DNA: TGTGCCAGCAGCCAAGATTCTAGTATAAAATCGTTCTTC. Its translation is CASSQDSSIKSFF. Full variable domain (rest looked up from reference TRBV14 and TRBJ2-1): EAGVTQFPSHSVIEKGQTVTLRCDPISGHDNLYWYRRVMGKEIKFLLHFVKESKQDESGMPNNRFLAERTGGTYSTLKVQPAELEDSGVYFCASSQDSSIKSFFGPGTRLTVL.

The genes are TRBV5-1 and TRBJ2-1; 7 bases match TRBD1. J lost 8 bases, V lost 0 bases, and 11 bases had no gene match. From germline, CDR1 is SGHRS and CDR2 YFSETQ. The CDR3 is made up of 16 amino acids. CDR3 loop: CASSLEPGGRFHEQFF. The CDR3 region has the DNA TGCGCCAGCAGCTTGGAGCCAGGGGGAAGGTTTCATGAGCAGTTCTTC.

V is TRBV28 and J is TRBJ2-2; 7 bases align to TRBD2. V trimming: 3 bases; J trimming: 6 bases; junction bases outside the gene matches: 1. Germline assignment: CDR1 MDHEN and CDR2 SYDVKM. CDR3 size: 13 residues. The CDR3 DNA follows: TGTGCCAGCAGTTTCCGGGGGGCCGGGGAGCTGTTTTTT. It encodes CASSFRGAGELFF.

The table lists this clone with a count of one. The rearrangement links TRBV20-1 to TRBJ1-1; D call uncertain. The CDR3 spans 11 residues. The V and J ends lost 5 bases and 5 bases respectively, with 9 bases between them. Germline V gene sequence: CDR1 DFQATT, CDR2 SNEGSKA (reference sequence). For the CDR3, the DNA is TGCAGTGCTCCCCCGGGGACTGAAGCTTTCTTT. Amino acid sequence: CSAPPGTEAFF.

The rearrangement joins TRBV7-6 to TRBJ2-2; 10 bases are shared with TRBD1. The ends lost 1 base at V and 7 bases at J; junction bases unmatched: 6. CDR1 SGHVS and CDR2 FNYEAQ come from the germline V gene. The CDR3 runs 16 residues. The CDR3 nucleotides are TGTGCCAGCAGCTTAGGAGGACAGGGGGTGGTCGGGGAGCTGTTTTTT. Its protein is CASSLGGQGVVGELFF.

The chain carries TRBV18 and TRBJ1-2; 9 bases agree with TRBD1. The V gene's germline CDR1 is KGHSH and CDR2 LQKENI. V lost 0 bases to trimming and J lost 2 bases; unmatched junction nucleotides: 1. The CDR3 runs to 15 residues. In nucleotides, the CDR3 is TGTGCCAGCTCACCACCGACAGGGGGGAACTATGGCTACACCTTC. It yields the protein CASSPPTGGNYGYTF.

Turning to this clone: The germline gene is not matched at one end of the junction; a read error may be the cause. The V call is TRBV7-7, the J call TRBJ2-7; possibly TRBD2 for D (5 bases). The CDR3 length is 13 residues. Looked up from germline, CDR1 is SSHAT and CDR2 is FNYEAQ (reference sequence). The CDR3 nucleotides read TGTGCTAGCAGCCGAGGACTCACCTACGAGCAGTACTTC. It translates to CASSRGLTYEQYF.